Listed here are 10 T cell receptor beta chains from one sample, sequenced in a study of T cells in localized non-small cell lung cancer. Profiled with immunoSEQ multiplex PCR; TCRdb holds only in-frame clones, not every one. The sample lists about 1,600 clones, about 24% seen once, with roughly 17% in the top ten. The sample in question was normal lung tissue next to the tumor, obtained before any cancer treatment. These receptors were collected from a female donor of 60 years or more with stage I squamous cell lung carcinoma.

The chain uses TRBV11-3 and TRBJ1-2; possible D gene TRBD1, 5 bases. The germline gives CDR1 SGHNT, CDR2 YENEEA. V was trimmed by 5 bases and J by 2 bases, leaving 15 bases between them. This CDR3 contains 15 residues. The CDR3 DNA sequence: TGTGCCAGCAGCCCACGGGGGACGGGAAACTATGGCTACACCTTC. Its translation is CASSPRGTGNYGYTF.

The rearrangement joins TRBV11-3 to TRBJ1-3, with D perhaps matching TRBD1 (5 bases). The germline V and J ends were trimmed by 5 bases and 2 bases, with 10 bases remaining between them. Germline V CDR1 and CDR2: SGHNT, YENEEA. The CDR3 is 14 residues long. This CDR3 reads CASSTTGAGNTIYF. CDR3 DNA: TGTGCCAGCAGCACAACGGGGGCTGGAAACACCATATATTTT.

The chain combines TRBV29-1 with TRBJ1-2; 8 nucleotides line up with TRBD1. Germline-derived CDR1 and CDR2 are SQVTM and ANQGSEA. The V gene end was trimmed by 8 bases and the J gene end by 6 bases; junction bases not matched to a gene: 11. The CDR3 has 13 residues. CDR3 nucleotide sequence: TGCAGCTTACGTCAGGGGGCTGCGGATGGCTACACCTTC. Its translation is CSLRQGAADGYTF.

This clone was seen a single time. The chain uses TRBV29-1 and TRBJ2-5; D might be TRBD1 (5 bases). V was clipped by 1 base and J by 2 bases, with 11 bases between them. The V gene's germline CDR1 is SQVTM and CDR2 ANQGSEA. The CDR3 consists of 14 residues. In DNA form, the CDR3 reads TGCAGCGTTGAAGGGTCAGGGCTACAAGAGACCCAGTACTTC. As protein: CSVEGSGLQETQYF.

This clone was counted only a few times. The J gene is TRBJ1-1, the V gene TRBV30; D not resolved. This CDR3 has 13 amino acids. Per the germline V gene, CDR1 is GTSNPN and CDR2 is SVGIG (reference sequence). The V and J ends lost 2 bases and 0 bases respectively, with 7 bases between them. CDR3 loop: CAWSPDLNTEAFF. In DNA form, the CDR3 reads TGTGCCTGGAGTCCGGACCTGAACACTGAAGCTTTCTTT. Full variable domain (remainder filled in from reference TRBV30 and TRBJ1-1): SQTIHQWPATLVQPVGSPLSLECTVEGTSNPNLYWYRQAAGRGLQLLFYSVGIGQISSEVPQNLSASRPQDRQFILSSKKLLLSDSGFYLCAWSPDLNTEAFFGQGTRLTVV.

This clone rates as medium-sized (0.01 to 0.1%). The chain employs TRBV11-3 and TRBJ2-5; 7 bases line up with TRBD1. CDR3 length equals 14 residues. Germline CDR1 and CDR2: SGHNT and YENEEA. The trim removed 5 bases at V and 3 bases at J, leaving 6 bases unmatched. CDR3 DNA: TGTGCCAGCAGCGTTAACAGGGGTAAAGAGACCCAGTACTTC. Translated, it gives CASSVNRGKETQYF.

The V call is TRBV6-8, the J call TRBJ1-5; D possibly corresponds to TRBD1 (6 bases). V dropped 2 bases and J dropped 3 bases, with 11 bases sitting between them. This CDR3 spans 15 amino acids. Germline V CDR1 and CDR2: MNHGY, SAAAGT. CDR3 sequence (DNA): TGTGCCAGCAGTTACCTTCAGGGGACCAATCAGCCCCAGCATTTT. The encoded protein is CASSYLQGTNQPQHF.

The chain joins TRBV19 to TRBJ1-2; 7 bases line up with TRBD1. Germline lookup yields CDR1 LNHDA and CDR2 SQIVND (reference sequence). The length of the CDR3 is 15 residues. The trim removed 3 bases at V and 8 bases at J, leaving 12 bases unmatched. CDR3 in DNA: TGTGCCAGTAGTATTGGGGACAGAAACGTGAGAGGCTACACCTTC. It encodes CASSIGDRNVRGYTF.

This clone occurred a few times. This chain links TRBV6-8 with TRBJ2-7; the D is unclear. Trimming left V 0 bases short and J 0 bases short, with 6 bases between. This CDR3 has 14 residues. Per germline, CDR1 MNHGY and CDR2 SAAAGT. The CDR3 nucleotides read TGTGCCAGCAGTTACTCGGCGACCTCCTACGAGCAGTACTTC. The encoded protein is CASSYSATSYEQYF.

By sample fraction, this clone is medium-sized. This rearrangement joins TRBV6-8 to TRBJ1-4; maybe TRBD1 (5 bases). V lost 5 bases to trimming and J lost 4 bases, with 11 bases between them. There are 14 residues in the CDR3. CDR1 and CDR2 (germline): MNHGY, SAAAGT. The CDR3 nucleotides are TGTGCCAGCAGTCTCACGGGGGTTAATGAAAAACTGTTTTTT. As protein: CASSLTGVNEKLFF.